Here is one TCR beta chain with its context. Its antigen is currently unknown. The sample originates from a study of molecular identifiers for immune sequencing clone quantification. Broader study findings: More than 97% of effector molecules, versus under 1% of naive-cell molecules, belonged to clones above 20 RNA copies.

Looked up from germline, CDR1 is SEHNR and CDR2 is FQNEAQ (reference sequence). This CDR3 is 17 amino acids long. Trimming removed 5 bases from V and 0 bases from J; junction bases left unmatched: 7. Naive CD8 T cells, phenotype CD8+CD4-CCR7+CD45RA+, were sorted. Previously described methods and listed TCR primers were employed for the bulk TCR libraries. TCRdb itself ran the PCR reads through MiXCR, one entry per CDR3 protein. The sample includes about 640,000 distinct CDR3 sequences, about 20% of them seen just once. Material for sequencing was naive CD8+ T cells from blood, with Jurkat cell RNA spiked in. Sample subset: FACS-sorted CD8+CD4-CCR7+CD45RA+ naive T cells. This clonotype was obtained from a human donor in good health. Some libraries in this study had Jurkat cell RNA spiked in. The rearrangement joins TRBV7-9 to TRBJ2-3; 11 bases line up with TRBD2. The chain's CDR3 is CASSPELAGDSTDTQYF. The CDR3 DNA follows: TGTGCCAGCAGCCCGGAACTAGCGGGGGATAGCACAGATACGCAGTATTTT.